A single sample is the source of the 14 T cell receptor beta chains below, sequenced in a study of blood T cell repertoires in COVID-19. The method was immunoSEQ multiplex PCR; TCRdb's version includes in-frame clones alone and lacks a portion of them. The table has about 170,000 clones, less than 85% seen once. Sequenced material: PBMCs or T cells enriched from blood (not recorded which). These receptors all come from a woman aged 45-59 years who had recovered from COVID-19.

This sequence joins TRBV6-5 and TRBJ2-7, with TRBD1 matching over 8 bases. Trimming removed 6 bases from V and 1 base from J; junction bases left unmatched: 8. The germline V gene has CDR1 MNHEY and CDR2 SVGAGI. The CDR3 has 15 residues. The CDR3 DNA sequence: TGTGCCAGCAGCCGGACAGGGACAAATTCCTACGAGCAGTACGTC. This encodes CASSRTGTNSYEQYV.

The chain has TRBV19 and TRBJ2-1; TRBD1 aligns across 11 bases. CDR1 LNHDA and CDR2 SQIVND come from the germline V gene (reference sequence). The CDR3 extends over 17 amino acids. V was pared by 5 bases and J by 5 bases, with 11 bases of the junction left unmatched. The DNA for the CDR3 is TGTGCCAGTAGTCGGAGGGGACAGGGGGATTGGAACAATGAGCAGTTCTTC. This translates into CASSRRGQGDWNNEQFF.

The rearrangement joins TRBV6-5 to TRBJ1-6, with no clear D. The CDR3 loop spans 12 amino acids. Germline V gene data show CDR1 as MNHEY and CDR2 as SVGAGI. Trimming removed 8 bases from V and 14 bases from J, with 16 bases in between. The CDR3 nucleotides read TGTGCCAGCCGCGCAGGACTTGCATCCCTCCACTTT. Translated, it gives CASRAGLASLHF.

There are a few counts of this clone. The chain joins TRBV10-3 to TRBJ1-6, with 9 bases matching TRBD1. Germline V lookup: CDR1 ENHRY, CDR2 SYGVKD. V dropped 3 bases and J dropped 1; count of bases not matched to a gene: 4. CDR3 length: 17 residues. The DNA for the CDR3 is TGTGCCATCAGTGAAGGGACAGGGAGTTCCTATAATTCACCCCTCCACTTT. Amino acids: CAISEGTGSSYNSPLHF.

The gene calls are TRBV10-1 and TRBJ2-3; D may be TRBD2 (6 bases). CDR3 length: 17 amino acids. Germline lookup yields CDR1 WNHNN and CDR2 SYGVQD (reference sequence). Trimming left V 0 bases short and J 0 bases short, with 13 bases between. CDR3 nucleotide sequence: TGCGCCAGCAGTGAGTCGGGACTGGGAGTAAGCACAGATACGCAGTATTTT. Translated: CASSESGLGVSTDTQYF.

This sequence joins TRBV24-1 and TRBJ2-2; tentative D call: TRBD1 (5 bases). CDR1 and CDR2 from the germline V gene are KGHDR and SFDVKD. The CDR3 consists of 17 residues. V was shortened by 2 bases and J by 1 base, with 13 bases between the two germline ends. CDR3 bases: TGTGCCACCAGTGATTATGTCAGGGCTATGAACACCGGGGAGCTGTTTTTT. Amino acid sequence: CATSDYVRAMNTGELFF.

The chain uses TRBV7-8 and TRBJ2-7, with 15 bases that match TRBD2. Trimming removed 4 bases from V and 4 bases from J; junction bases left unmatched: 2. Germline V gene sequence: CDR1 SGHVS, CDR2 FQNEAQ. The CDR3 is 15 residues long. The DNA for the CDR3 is TGTGCCAGCAGCTCAGGACTAGCGGGGGGGTACGAGCAGTACGTC. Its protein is CASSSGLAGGYEQYV.

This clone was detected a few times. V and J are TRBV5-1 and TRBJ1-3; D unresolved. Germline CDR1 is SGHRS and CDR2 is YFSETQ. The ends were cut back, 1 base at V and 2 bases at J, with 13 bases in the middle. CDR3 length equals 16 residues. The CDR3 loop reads CASSLSMASTGNTIYF. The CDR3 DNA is TGCGCCAGCAGCTTGTCCATGGCCAGTACTGGAAACACCATATATTTT.

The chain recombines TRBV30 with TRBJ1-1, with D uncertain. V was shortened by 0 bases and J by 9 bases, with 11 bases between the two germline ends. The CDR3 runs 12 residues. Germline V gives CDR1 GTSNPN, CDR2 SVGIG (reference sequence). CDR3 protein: CAWSVQSFQAFF. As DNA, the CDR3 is TGTGCCTGGAGTGTACAGTCTTTTCAAGCTTTCTTT. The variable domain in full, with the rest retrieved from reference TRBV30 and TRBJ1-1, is SQTIHQWPATLVQPVGSPLSLECTVEGTSNPNLYWYRQAAGRGLQLLFYSVGIGQISSEVPQNLSASRPQDRQFILSSKKLLLSDSGFYLCAWSVQSFQAFFGQGTRLTVV.

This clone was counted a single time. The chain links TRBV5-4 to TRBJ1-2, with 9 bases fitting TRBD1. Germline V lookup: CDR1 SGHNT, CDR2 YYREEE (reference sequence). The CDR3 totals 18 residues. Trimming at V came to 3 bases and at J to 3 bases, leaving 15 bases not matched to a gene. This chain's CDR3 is CASSWDPGQGLLDYGYTF. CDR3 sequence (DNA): TGTGCCAGCAGCTGGGATCCGGGACAGGGTCTACTCGACTATGGCTACACCTTC.

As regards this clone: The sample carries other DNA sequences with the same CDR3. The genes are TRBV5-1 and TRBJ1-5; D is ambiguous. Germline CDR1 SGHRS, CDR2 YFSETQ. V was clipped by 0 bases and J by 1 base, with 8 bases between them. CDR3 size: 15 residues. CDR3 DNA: TGCGCCAGCAGCTTGGGAACAGTAAGCAATCAGCCCCAGCATTTT. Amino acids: CASSLGTVSNQPQHF.

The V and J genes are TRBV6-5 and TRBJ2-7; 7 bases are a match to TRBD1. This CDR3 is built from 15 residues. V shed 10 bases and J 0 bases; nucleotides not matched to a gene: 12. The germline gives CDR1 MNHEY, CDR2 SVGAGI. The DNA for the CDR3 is TGTGCCACCCAAATAGGGGGCTCCAGCTCCTACGAGCAGTACGTC. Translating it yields CATQIGGSSSYEQYV.

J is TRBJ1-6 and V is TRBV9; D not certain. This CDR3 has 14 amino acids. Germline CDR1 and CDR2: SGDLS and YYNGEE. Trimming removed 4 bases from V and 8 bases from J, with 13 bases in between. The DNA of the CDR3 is TGTGCCAGCAGCCCGGTCGGGGTCGATTCACCCCTCCACTTT. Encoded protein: CASSPVGVDSPLHF.

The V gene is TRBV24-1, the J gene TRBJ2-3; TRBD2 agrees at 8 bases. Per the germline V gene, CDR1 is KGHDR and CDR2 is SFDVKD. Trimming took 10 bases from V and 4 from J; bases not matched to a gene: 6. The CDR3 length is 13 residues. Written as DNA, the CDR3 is TGTGCCACAGGCCCGGGGGGGGCAGATACGCAGTATTTT. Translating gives CATGPGGADTQYF.